This T cell receptor beta chain was recovered during a study of blood T cell repertoires in COVID-19. Method: immunoSEQ multiplex PCR; TCRdb's copy keeps in-frame clones and lacks some. This table holds about 280,000 clones, 88% found once. The germline gives CDR1 LGHDT, CDR2 YNNKEL (reference sequence). Trimming cost V 0 bases and J 3 bases, with 19 bases left between them. The CDR3 spans 18 residues. The chain is built from TRBV3-1 (or the pseudogene TRBV3-2) and TRBJ2-3, with D perhaps matching TRBD1 (5 bases). Sample: PBMCs or T cells enriched from blood (not recorded which). This TCR came from a woman aged 55-70 years in a cohort exposed to, infected with or recovered from COVID-19 (not recorded which). CDR3: CASSQDKAGYVKTDTQYF. The CDR3, as DNA: TGTGCCAGCAGCCAAGATAAGGCAGGGTATGTGAAAACAGATACGCAGTATTTT.